This T cell receptor (beta chain) was identified during a study of blood T cell repertoires in COVID-19. On the study more broadly: Samples representing acute and convalescent COVID-19 were sourced from the United States, Italy and Spain. PBMCs, B-cell-depleted T cells, or T cells provided the cDNA or gDNA that made up the material.

CDR1 is LNHNV, CDR2 YYDKDF, per germline (reference sequence). This CDR3 is 14 amino acids long. The trim removed 4 bases at V and 5 bases at J, leaving 7 bases unmatched. Methods used by the authors: Estimation of nucleated cell counts relied on the amplification of reference gene primers. Sequencing was performed with immunoSEQ multiplex PCR; in TCRdb, only in-frame clones are kept and a portion is missing. The V and J calls and clone size come from that table; D and trimming were worked out from the DNA. This table holds about 170,000 clones, around 87% found once. V usage is TRBV15 and J usage is TRBJ1-2, with 7 bases lining up with TRBD1. This clonotype was obtained from a woman of 80 years or more in a cohort sampled during active or convalescent COVID-19. Input material: peripheral blood. CDR3 DNA: TGTGCCACCAGCACCCCGACAGGGAGATATGGCTACACCTTC. Protein product: CATSTPTGRYGYTF.